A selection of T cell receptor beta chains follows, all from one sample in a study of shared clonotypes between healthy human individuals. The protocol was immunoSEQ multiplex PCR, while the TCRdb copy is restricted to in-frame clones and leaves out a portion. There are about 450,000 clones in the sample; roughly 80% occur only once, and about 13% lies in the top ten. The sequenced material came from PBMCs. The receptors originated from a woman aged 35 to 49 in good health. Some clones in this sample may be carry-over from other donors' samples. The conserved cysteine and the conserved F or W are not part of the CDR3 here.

CDR3aa: ASSPQGYRVPLMYEQY
v_gene: TRBV14

CDR3aa: ASSLGGGETQY
v_gene: TRBV5-4

CDR3aa: ASSMTRTYNEQF
v_gene: TRBV11-2

CDR3aa: ASSPGHGGNQPQH
v_gene: TRBV18

CDR3aa: ASSPDRGQILH
v_gene: TRBV10-1

CDR3aa: ASSQRLGQINPGNTIY
v_gene: TRBV4-3

CDR3aa: SVVEGGGDTQY
v_gene: TRBV29-1

CDR3aa: ASSLSRVAAYNEQF
v_gene: TRBV7-8

CDR3aa: SVDLAGAYEQY
v_gene: TRBV29-1

CDR3aa: ASSSRTDNTEAF
v_gene: TRBV7-2

CDR3aa: ASSHPGQTTNEKLF
v_gene: TRBV19

CDR3aa: ASSVRMNTEAF
v_gene: TRBV9

CDR3aa: ATSRAPVSGANVLT
v_gene: TRBV15

CDR3aa: ASSGGGAGTDTQY
v_gene: TRBV11-2

CDR3aa: ASSLSSGGVDTQY
v_gene: TRBV28

CDR3aa: ASSGQTSGTGELF
v_gene: TRBV6-1